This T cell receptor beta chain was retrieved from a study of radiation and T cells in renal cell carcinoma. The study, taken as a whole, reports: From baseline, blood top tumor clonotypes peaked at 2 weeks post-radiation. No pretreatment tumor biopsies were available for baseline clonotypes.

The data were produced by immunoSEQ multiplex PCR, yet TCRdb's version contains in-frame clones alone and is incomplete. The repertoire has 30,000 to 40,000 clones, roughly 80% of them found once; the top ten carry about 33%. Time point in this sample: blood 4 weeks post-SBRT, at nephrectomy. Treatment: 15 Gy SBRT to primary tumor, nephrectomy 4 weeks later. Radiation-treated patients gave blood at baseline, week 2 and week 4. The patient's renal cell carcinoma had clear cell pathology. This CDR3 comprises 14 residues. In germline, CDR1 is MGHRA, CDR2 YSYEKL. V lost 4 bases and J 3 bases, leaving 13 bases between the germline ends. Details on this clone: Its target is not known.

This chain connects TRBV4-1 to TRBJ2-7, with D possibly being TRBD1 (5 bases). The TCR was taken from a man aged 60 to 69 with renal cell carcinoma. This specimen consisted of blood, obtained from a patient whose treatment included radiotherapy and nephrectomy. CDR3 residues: CASSRYDRLYEQYF. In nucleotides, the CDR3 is TGCGCCAGCAGCCGCTACGACAGACTCTACGAGCAGTACTTC.